Sequencing of this T cell receptor beta chain was carried out in a study of T-cell reconstitution after alpha-beta-depleted transplantation in children. Overall study results and limits: Hyperexpanded clones declined; after one year, newly produced T cells mostly supplied diversity. Reportedly, alpha-beta T cells present about two months post-transplant originated from several hundred expanded clones of graft origin. Where some patients showed high TCRbeta diversity at day 60, it came from recipient T cells and thymic progenitors that had survived.

This clonotype was counted at least ten times. The antigen is not known. V lost 3 bases and J lost 6, with 18 bases in between. Germline loops: CDR1 DFQATT, CDR2 SNEGSKA (reference sequence). The CDR3 runs to 14 residues. The TCRbeta library incorporated unique molecular identifiers. TCRdb redid the calling of the PCR reads with MiXCR, one entry per CDR3 protein. The sample contains more than 120,000 distinct CDR3 sequences, about 8.8% of which appear only once. The sample in question was PBMCs, mostly from graft donor cells, obtained 180 days after TCRalphabeta/CD19-depleted stem cell transplant. The clonotype originates from a female patient between 2 and 15 years old who had a stem cell transplant for congenital amegakaryocytic thrombocytopenia, so the T cells may come from the graft donor. This chain links TRBV20-1 with TRBJ2-7; TRBD1 or TRBD2 may be the D gene (5 bases each). CDR3 DNA sequence: TGCAGTGCTAGCAACGGGGCGCGTTACTCCGAGCAGTACTTC. Its translation is CSASNGARYSEQYF.